These 6 T cell receptor beta chains originate from one sample sequenced in a study of blood T cell repertoires in COVID-19 (dated by TCRdb to about 2020). The library relied on the immunoSEQ multiplex PCR assay. As stored in TCRdb, this immuneACCESS dataset retains in-frame rearrangements with V and J assigned. A fraction of the clones does not appear; measured against another copy, unresolved V genes explain less than half of the discrepancy, and the remainder lacks a known reason. This sample comprises 50,000 or so clones, 85% to 95% of them detected only once. Jointly, the top ten make up 9.7% of the sample. The sequenced material came from peripheral blood. The receptor set was obtained from an elderly woman with acute or convalescent COVID-19.

The sample holds one count of this clone. V is TRBV18 and J is TRBJ2-7, with a possible D match to TRBD1 (5 bases). Germline assignment: CDR1 KGHSH and CDR2 LQKENI. The CDR3 loop spans 15 amino acids. With 3 bases removed from V and 5 bases from J, the gap between germline ends came to 17 bases. The CDR3 bases are TGTGCCAGCTCACCCACGCAGACAGTGGGCAACGAGCAGTACTTC. This gives the protein CASSPTQTVGNEQYF. The full variable domain, with the rest looked up from reference TRBV18 and TRBJ2-7, is NAGVMQNPRHLVRRRGQEARLRCSPMKGHSHVYWYRQLPEEGLKFMVYLQKENIIDESGMPKERFSAEFPKEGPSILRIQQVVRGDSAAYFCASSPTQTVGNEQYFGPGTRLTVT.

This clone is a singleton in its sample. The rearrangement joins TRBV4-1 to TRBJ1-1; 7 positions match TRBD1. V trimming: 1 base; J trimming: 4 bases; junction bases outside the gene matches: 6. CDR1 and CDR2 (germline): MGHRA, YSYEKL. CDR3 size: 15 residues. The CDR3 spells CASSQAGSGGTEAFF. CDR3 in DNA: TGCGCCAGCAGCCAAGCGGGGTCAGGGGGCACTGAAGCTTTCTTT.

J is TRBJ1-1 and V is TRBV3-1 (or the pseudogene TRBV3-2); D is undetermined. CDR1 and CDR2 (germline): LGHDT, YNNKEL (reference sequence). V was cut by 7 bases and J by 3 bases, with 6 bases left in between. The CDR3 loop spans 11 amino acids. DNA of the CDR3: TGTGCCAGCACCGGGTACACTGAAGCTTTCTTT. It yields the protein CASTGYTEAFF.

The rearrangement uses TRBV14 and TRBJ1-1; D remains ambiguous. V shed 3 bases and J shed 1 base, with 6 bases lying between them. This CDR3 comprises 13 residues. Per germline, CDR1 SGHDN and CDR2 FVKESK. The CDR3 is CASSQHSNTEAFF. CDR3 DNA sequence: TGTGCCAGCAGCCAGCACTCGAACACTGAAGCTTTCTTT. Full variable domain (remainder filled in from reference TRBV14 and TRBJ1-1): EAGVTQFPSHSVIEKGQTVTLRCDPISGHDNLYWYRRVMGKEIKFLLHFVKESKQDESGMPNNRFLAERTGGTYSTLKVQPAELEDSGVYFCASSQHSNTEAFFGQGTRLTVV.

CDR3 residues: CASSRLIYNEQFF. The CDR3, as DNA: TGTGCCAGCAGCCGACTTATCTACAATGAGCAGTTCTTC. This chain links TRBV6-5 with TRBJ2-1; no definite D call. Germline V CDR1 and CDR2: MNHEY, SVGAGI. V was clipped by 6 bases and J by 3 bases, with 9 bases between them. The length of the CDR3 is 13 residues.

DNA of the CDR3: TGTGCCAGCAGCAAAGGGTGGACTAGCGGGACGGAGGCGGAGACCCAGTACTTC. It translates to CASSKGWTSGTEAETQYF. V gene TRBV21-1 combines with J gene TRBJ2-5; TRBD2 is taken as the D call from the table, unchecked against the DNA. TRBV21-1 counts as a pseudogene. The length of the CDR3 is 18 residues.